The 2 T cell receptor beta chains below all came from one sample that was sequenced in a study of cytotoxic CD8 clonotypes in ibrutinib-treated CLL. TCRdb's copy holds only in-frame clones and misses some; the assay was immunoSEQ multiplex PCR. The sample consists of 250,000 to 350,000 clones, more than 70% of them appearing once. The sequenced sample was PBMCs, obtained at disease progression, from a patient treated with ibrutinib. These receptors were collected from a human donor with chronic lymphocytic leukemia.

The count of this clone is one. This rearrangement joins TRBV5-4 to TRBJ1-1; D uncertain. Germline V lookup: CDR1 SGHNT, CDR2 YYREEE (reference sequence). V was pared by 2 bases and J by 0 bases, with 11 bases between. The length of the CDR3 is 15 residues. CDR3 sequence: CASSFRQVMNTEAFF. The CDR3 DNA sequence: TGTGCCAGCAGCTTCCGTCAGGTAATGAACACTGAAGCTTTCTTT.

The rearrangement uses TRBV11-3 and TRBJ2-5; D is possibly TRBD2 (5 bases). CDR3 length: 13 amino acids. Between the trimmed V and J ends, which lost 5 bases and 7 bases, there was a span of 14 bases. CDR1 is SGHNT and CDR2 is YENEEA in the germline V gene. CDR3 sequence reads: CASSRQSEGTQYF. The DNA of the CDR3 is TGTGCCAGCAGCCGGCAGTCCGAGGGGACCCAGTACTTC.